The 14 T cell receptor beta chains below all came from one sample that was sequenced in a study of metastatic and nonmetastatic thyroid tumors. Until they underwent thyroid surgery, no patient had received any treatment. Using MiXCR, TCRdb re-called clones from the PCR reads. The data contain fewer than 40,000 clones, about a sixth of them singletons. The sample comprised blood. Receptor source: a female donor with papillary thyroid cancer or a benign thyroid nodule (not recorded which). Some clones in this sample may be carry-over from other donors' samples.

This clone has a count of ten or more. The chain uses TRBV5-1 and TRBJ2-2; 11 bases map to TRBD2. Germline assignment: CDR1 SGHRS and CDR2 YFSETQ. The V gene end was trimmed by 5 bases and the J gene end by 9 bases; junction bases not matched to a gene: 12. This CDR3 has 16 amino acids. CDR3 region: CASSHGELAGVRELFF. In nucleotides, the CDR3 is TGCGCCAGCAGTCACGGCGAACTAGCGGGAGTTCGGGAGCTGTTTTTT.

Concerning this clone: One junction end disagrees with the germline gene, perhaps due to a read error. The V and J genes are TRBV18 and TRBJ1-2, with a weak D call TRBD1 (5 bases). The CDR3 is made up of 13 amino acids. Germline values: CDR1 KGHSH, CDR2 LQKENI. The CDR3 spells CASSPEAGNGYTF. CDR3 DNA: TGTGCCAGCTCACCGGAGGCAGGGAATGGATACACCTTC.

The table lists this clone with many counts. The chain carries TRBV2 and TRBJ2-7; 9 bases match TRBD2. With V trimmed by 8 bases and J by 1 base, 0 bases remained unmatched. CDR1 and CDR2 (germline): SNHLY, FYNNEI. CDR3 size: 12 residues. CDR3 DNA sequence: TGTGCCAGCGGACTAGCGTCCTACGAGCAGTACTTC. This encodes CASGLASYEQYF.

This clone has ten or more counts. The rearrangement links TRBV12-3 or TRBV12-4 to TRBJ2-2, with no clear D. The germline V and J ends were trimmed by 5 bases and 1 base, with 5 bases remaining between them. CDR3 length: 13 amino acids. DNA for the CDR3: TGTGCCAGCAGTGAACAGAACACCGGGGAGCTGTTTTTT. This encodes CASSEQNTGELFF.

This clone has a count of ten or more. The conserved phenylalanine or tryptophan is not found at the CDR3 terminus, so this likely reflects a read error. This chain joins TRBV20-1 and TRBJ2-7, with 10 bases fitting TRBD2. With V trimmed by 3 bases and J by 6 bases, 5 bases remained unmatched. The CDR3 is made up of 13 amino acids. The germline V gene encodes CDR1 DFQATT and CDR2 SNEGSKA (reference sequence). CDR3 sequence reads: CSASGTSEIEQYL. The CDR3 bases are TGCAGTGCTAGCGGGACTAGCGAGATCGAGCAGTACCTC.

This clone was seen at least ten times. V and J are TRBV19 and TRBJ1-2; 8 bases agree with TRBD1. The ends lost 6 bases at V and 7 bases at J; junction bases unmatched: 16. Looked up from germline, CDR1 is LNHDA and CDR2 is SQIVND (reference sequence). CDR3 size: 16 residues. DNA of the CDR3: TGTGCCAGTAGGAGGTATTCGGGACAGGAGCCGACTGGCTACACCTTC. It translates to CASRRYSGQEPTGYTF.

This clone was detected ten times or more. The V gene is TRBV6-4, the J gene TRBJ2-3, with 15 bases fitting TRBD2. With V trimmed by 3 bases and J by 6 bases, 4 bases remained unmatched. Germline CDR1 and CDR2: MRHNA and SNTAGT. The CDR3 has 16 residues. The CDR3 region has the DNA TGTGCCAGCAGTGATGGACTAGCGGGAGGGCCTGATACGCAGTATTTT. It specifies CASSDGLAGGPDTQYF.

The chain has TRBV20-1 and TRBJ2-1, with 7 bases matching TRBD1. Germline trimming cut 6 bases from V and 8 bases from J; bases unmatched to any gene: 13. From germline, CDR1 is DFQATT and CDR2 SNEGSKA (reference sequence). CDR3 size: 14 residues. CDR3 region: CSAGGSAGSYEQFF. The CDR3 DNA reads as TGCAGTGCAGGGGGCTCGGCAGGGTCCTATGAGCAGTTCTTC.

This clone occurred many times. A junction end diverges from the germline sequence, so it may reflect a read error. The rearrangement uses TRBV20-1 and TRBJ2-7; D remains unclear. From germline, CDR1 is DFQATT and CDR2 SNEGSKA (reference sequence). The CDR3 is made up of 15 amino acids. The CDR3 nucleotides read TGCAGTGCTGCCCCCCACCGAAAGAGCTCCGACGAGCAGTACTTC. Translating gives CSAAPHRKSSDEQYF.

This clone was detected ten times or more. The chain employs TRBV5-6 and TRBJ1-2; D remains unclear. The V and J ends lost 5 bases and 3 bases respectively, with 11 bases between them. The CDR3 spans 13 residues. Germline V gene sequence: CDR1 SGHDT, CDR2 YYEEEE. The CDR3 here is CASSPGWDYGYTF. The CDR3 DNA sequence: TGTGCCAGCAGTCCTGGATGGGACTATGGCTACACCTTC.

The table lists this clone with many counts. Other nucleotide sequences in the sample specify the same CDR3. The rearrangement joins TRBV6-1 to TRBJ1-1, with D perhaps TRBD1 (6 bases). V lost 6 bases, J lost 4 bases, and 18 bases lay in between. Germline loops: CDR1 MNHNS, CDR2 SASEGT. The CDR3 covers 15 residues. In nucleotides, the CDR3 is TGTGCCAGCAGACCTTCACAGGGAGTGGGCACTGAAGCTTTCTTT. This translates into CASRPSQGVGTEAFF.

This clone showed up many times. This chain joins TRBV19 and TRBJ2-4, with D possibly being TRBD1 (6 bases). Germline CDR1 and CDR2: LNHDA and SQIVND (reference sequence). V dropped 5 bases and J dropped 3 bases, with 17 bases sitting between them. This CDR3 is 16 amino acids long. The CDR3 DNA sequence: TGTGCCAGTAGTCCCCCAGGGGAATCGGGCAAAAACATTCAGTACTTC. This sequence encodes CASSPPGESGKNIQYF.

CDR3 in DNA: TGCGCCAGCAGCTTCCTCCAGGGCACCGGGGAGCTGTTTTTT. It is translated as CASSFLQGTGELFF. The V and J genes are TRBV5-1 and TRBJ2-2; a possible D gene is TRBD1 (5 bases). CDR1 and CDR2 from the germline V gene are SGHRS and YFSETQ. Trimming removed 2 bases at V and 4 bases at J, with 9 bases between. This CDR3 has 14 residues. The entire variable domain, with the rest obtained from reference TRBV5-1 and TRBJ2-2, is as follows: KAGVTQTPRYLIKTRGQQVTLSCSPISGHRSVSWYQQTPGQGLQFLFEYFSETQRNKGNFPGRFSGRQFSNSRSEMNVSTLELGDSALYLCASSFLQGTGELFFGEGSRLTVL.

The rearrangement links TRBV7-2 to TRBJ1-6; TRBD1 agrees at 7 bases. The V gene's germline CDR1 is SGHTA and CDR2 FQGNSA. Germline trimming cut 10 bases from V and 6 bases from J; bases unmatched to any gene: 12. The CDR3 loop spans 15 amino acids. The DNA of the CDR3 is TGTGCCAACAGTCCAACGACAGGGCGTAATTCACCCCTCCACTTT. This codes for CANSPTTGRNSPLHF.